The 24 T cell receptor beta chains in this list originate from one sample, sequenced in a study of OX40 agonist ivuxolimab in advanced cancers. Sequencing used immunoSEQ multiplex PCR; TCRdb keeps in-frame clones, though not all of them. The profile covers 12,000 to 15,000 clones, with roughly nine tenths appearing a single time and roughly 25% taken by the ten largest. The sequencing used CD4+ or CD8+ T cells sorted from blood, collected in a trial of the OX40 agonist ivuxolimab. The receptor set was obtained from an adult with an advanced solid tumor such as melanoma, head and neck, liver or kidney cancer.

J is TRBJ2-7 and V is TRBV20-1, with D perhaps matching TRBD1 or TRBD2 (5 bases each). Looked up from germline, CDR1 is DFQATT and CDR2 is SNEGSKA (reference sequence). The CDR3 is 11 residues long. V shed 7 bases and J shed 4 bases, with 11 bases lying between them. Here the CDR3 DNA reads TGCAGTGGGGGCTGGGGGTACGAGCAGTACTTC. Its translation: CSGGWGYEQYF.

This clone has only one observation. The chain couples TRBV6-5 to TRBJ1-1; possible D gene TRBD1, 5 bases. V shed 6 bases and J shed 0 bases, with 11 bases lying between them. CDR1 is MNHEY and CDR2 is SVGAGI in the germline V gene. This CDR3 spans 14 amino acids. CDR3: CASRPDRLNTEAFF. Here the CDR3 DNA reads TGTGCCAGCAGACCTGACAGACTGAACACTGAAGCTTTCTTT.

For the CDR3, the DNA is TGTGCCAGCAGCGTACAGGGGGCCTCCTACAATGAGCAGTTCTTC. Its protein product is CASSVQGASYNEQFF. The rearrangement uses TRBV7-9 and TRBJ2-1; TRBD1 agrees at 9 bases. This CDR3 comprises 15 residues. Germline trimming cut 5 bases from V and 0 bases from J; bases unmatched to any gene: 2. Looked up from germline, CDR1 is SEHNR and CDR2 is FQNEAQ (reference sequence).

The rearrangement links TRBV2 to TRBJ1-5; D not resolved. The CDR3 is 17 residues long. With 1 base removed from V and 3 bases from J, the gap between germline ends came to 16 bases. Germline-derived CDR1 and CDR2 are SNHLY and FYNNEI. CDR3 sequence reads: CASSEVMGAGNNQPQHF. The CDR3 nucleotides read TGTGCCAGCAGTGAAGTCATGGGTGCGGGTAACAATCAGCCCCAGCATTTT.

The V call is TRBV29-1, the J call TRBJ2-1; 10 bases are a match to TRBD2. V gave up 3 bases and J gave up 3 bases; unmatched junction bases: 2. The CDR3 covers 14 residues. CDR1 and CDR2 (germline): SQVTM, ANQGSEA. CDR3: CSVDASGSYNEQFF. The CDR3 DNA reads TGCAGCGTTGATGCTAGCGGGAGCTACAATGAGCAGTTCTTC.

The J gene is TRBJ2-1, the V gene TRBV18; D might be TRBD2 (5 bases). V was clipped by 3 bases and J by 9 bases, with 6 bases between them. The CDR3 contains 11 residues. Germline V lookup: CDR1 KGHSH, CDR2 LQKENI. CDR3 nucleotides: TGTGCCAGCTCACCTGAGGGTGAGCAGTTCTTC. Its translation is CASSPEGEQFF.

This clone was found once. J is TRBJ1-4 and V is TRBV15, with 7 bases identical to TRBD1. The CDR3 loop spans 13 amino acids. Trimming took 5 bases from V and 5 from J; bases not matched to a gene: 2. Germline CDR1 is LNHNV and CDR2 is YYDKDF (reference sequence). For the CDR3, the DNA is TGTGCCACCAGCGACAGGGTAAATGAAAAACTGTTTTTT. Amino acids: CATSDRVNEKLFF.

The rearrangement joins TRBV6-6 to TRBJ2-7; D is possibly TRBD2 (5 bases). Germline V gene lookup returns CDR1 MNHNY and CDR2 SVGAGI (reference sequence). Trimming took off 0 bases at V and 3 bases at J, with 9 bases between the two ends. The CDR3 runs to 14 residues. The CDR3 reads CASSYSGRDYEQYF. The CDR3 DNA sequence: TGTGCCAGCAGTTACTCCGGACGGGACTACGAGCAGTACTTC.

The chain uses TRBV4-1 and TRBJ2-7; possibly TRBD1 or TRBD2 for D (6 bases each). This CDR3 spans 14 amino acids. The V gene lost 8 bases and the J gene lost 4 bases, with 18 bases spanning the gap. In germline, CDR1 is MGHRA, CDR2 YSYEKL. CDR3 nucleotide sequence: TGCGCCAGCGGGGGCGTGGGGGAGGCGTACGAGCAGTACTTC. Its protein product is CASGGVGEAYEQYF.

This chain joins TRBV4-1 and TRBJ1-2; 8 bases fit TRBD1. The CDR3 extends over 12 amino acids. Trimming removed 4 bases from V and 8 bases from J; junction bases left unmatched: 3. Per germline, CDR1 MGHRA and CDR2 YSYEKL. The DNA of the CDR3 is TGCGCCAGCAGCCCGGACAGGGAAGGCTACACCTTC. Encoded protein: CASSPDREGYTF.

The chain carries TRBV5-1 and TRBJ2-7; TRBD2 matches at 10 bases. Germline V gene sequence: CDR1 SGHRS, CDR2 YFSETQ. The CDR3 totals 15 residues. The V gene end was trimmed by 1 base and the J gene end by 3 bases; junction bases not matched to a gene: 4. The CDR3 loop reads CASSLWTSGNYEQYF. CDR3 nucleotides: TGCGCCAGCAGCTTGTGGACTAGCGGTAACTACGAGCAGTACTTC.

The rearrangement joins TRBV16 to TRBJ1-2; TRBD1 matches 10 bases. Germline V CDR1 and CDR2: KGHSY, FQNENV. Trimming at V came to 4 bases and at J to 7 bases, leaving 0 bases not matched to a gene. CDR3 length: 12 residues. The CDR3 nucleotides read TGTGCCAGCAGCCGGGACAGGGGTGGCTACACCTTC. This translates into CASSRDRGGYTF.

The rearrangement links TRBV4-1 to TRBJ1-2; D is possibly TRBD1 (6 bases). This CDR3 region has 14 residues. The germline V gene has CDR1 MGHRA and CDR2 YSYEKL. Trimming pared 0 bases from V and 6 bases from J, leaving 11 bases between. In nucleotides, the CDR3 is TGCGCCAGCAGCCAAGATTCGGGGGGCCATGGCTACACCTTC. Translating it yields CASSQDSGGHGYTF.

In DNA form, the CDR3 reads TGTGCCAGCAGCTTGGGGCAATCAGATACGCAGTATTTT. The encoded protein is CASSLGQSDTQYF. The rearrangement joins TRBV13 to TRBJ2-3; a possible D gene is TRBD1 (5 bases). The length of the CDR3 is 13 residues. Germline CDR1 reads PRHDT; CDR2 reads FYEKMQ (reference sequence). V lost 3 bases to trimming and J lost 4 bases, with 8 bases between them.

V and J are TRBV6-1 and TRBJ2-7; no firm D call. Germline CDR1 reads MNHNS; CDR2 reads SASEGT. Between the trimmed V and J ends, which lost 7 bases and 1 base, there was a span of 11 bases. There are 13 residues in the CDR3. The CDR3 nucleotides are TGTGCCAGCATACTGGACGGATCCTACGAGCAGTACTTC. Translating gives CASILDGSYEQYF.

This clone has a single count. The V and J genes are TRBV18 and TRBJ2-1; 8 positions agree with TRBD1. From germline, CDR1 is KGHSH and CDR2 LQKENI. The CDR3 is 17 residues long. V shed 3 bases, J shed 4 bases, and the junction held 11 bases outside the gene matches. The CDR3 region is CASSPVDRGRPYNEQFF. In nucleotides, the CDR3 is TGTGCCAGCTCACCCGTCGACAGGGGACGGCCTTACAATGAGCAGTTCTTC. The full variable domain, completed using reference TRBV18 and TRBJ2-1, is NAGVMQNPRHLVRRRGQEARLRCSPMKGHSHVYWYRQLPEEGLKFMVYLQKENIIDESGMPKERFSAEFPKEGPSILRIQQVVRGDSAAYFCASSPVDRGRPYNEQFFGPGTRLTVL.

The V and J genes are TRBV7-6 and TRBJ2-7; possible D gene TRBD1, 6 bases. This CDR3 is built from 14 residues. Germline values: CDR1 SGHVS, CDR2 FNYEAQ. V lost 3 bases and J 4 bases, leaving 13 bases between the germline ends. CDR3 bases: TGTGCCAGCAGCTTCGGAACAGGGACGTACGAGCAGTACTTC. This codes for CASSFGTGTYEQYF.

The J gene is TRBJ2-1, the V gene TRBV7-6, with 8 bases identical to TRBD2. Looked up from germline, CDR1 is SGHVS and CDR2 is FNYEAQ. CDR3 size: 17 residues. The junction had 7 bases not matched to a gene; V was cut back by 3 bases and J by 0 bases. CDR3 region: CASSLDVAGSSYNEQFF. CDR3 in DNA: TGTGCCAGCAGCTTGGACGTAGCGGGAAGCTCCTACAATGAGCAGTTCTTC.

The rearrangement joins TRBV10-3 to TRBJ2-1; 11 positions agree with TRBD2. The germline CDR1 and CDR2 sequences are ENHRY and SYGVKD. After removal of 3 bases from V and 9 bases from J, the junction contained 7 bases not matched to a gene. The CDR3 is made up of 15 amino acids. The DNA for the CDR3 is TGTGCCATCAGTGAACTAGCGGGAGAAACGGGTGAGCAGTTCTTC. Its protein product is CAISELAGETGEQFF.

The chain carries TRBV11-2 and TRBJ2-5; tentative D call: TRBD1 (6 bases). Germline assignment: CDR1 SGHAT and CDR2 FQNNGV. V lost 4 bases and J lost 4, with 10 bases in between. The CDR3 runs to 13 residues. For the CDR3, the DNA is TGTGCCAGCAGCTCTACAGGGCCAGAGACCCAGTACTTC. It translates to CASSSTGPETQYF.

The rearrangement links TRBV7-8 to TRBJ2-7; D tentatively fits TRBD1 or TRBD2 (5 bases each). CDR1 is SGHVS and CDR2 is FQNEAQ in the germline V gene. The CDR3 runs to 12 residues. Trimming cost V 5 bases and J 3 bases, with 8 bases left between them. The CDR3 sequence is CASSRDVYEQYF. The CDR3 DNA is TGTGCCAGCAGCCGGGACGTCTACGAGCAGTACTTC.

Points on this clone: A junction end diverges from the germline sequence, so it may reflect a read error. Other DNA sequences of this sample code for an identical CDR3. The chain links TRBV7-8 to TRBJ2-7; 8 nucleotides agree with TRBD1. The germline V gene encodes CDR1 SGHVS and CDR2 FQNEAQ. CDR3 length: 15 residues. The CDR3 region is CASSSSRTGIYEQYF. The CDR3 coding sequence is TGCGCCAGCAGCTCCTCCCGGACAGGGATCTACGAGCAGTACTTC.

The chain is built from TRBV5-1 and TRBJ2-1; D unclear. The CDR3 spans 13 residues. Germline CDR1 SGHRS, CDR2 YFSETQ. The V and J ends lost 0 bases and 8 bases respectively, with 9 bases between them. CDR3 region: CASSLETYDEQFF. CDR3 DNA sequence: TGCGCCAGCAGCTTGGAAACTTACGATGAGCAGTTCTTC. Looking up the rest from reference TRBV5-1 and TRBJ2-1 gives the full variable domain: KAGVTQTPRYLIKTRGQQVTLSCSPISGHRSVSWYQQTPGQGLQFLFEYFSETQRNKGNFPGRFSGRQFSNSRSEMNVSTLELGDSALYLCASSLETYDEQFFGPGTRLTVL.

This clone was detected only a few times. CDR3 sequence (DNA): TGTGCCAGCAGCTTAGTACAGGAGGGCGGGAGCTGGGGTGAGCAGTTCTTC. Residues: CASSLVQEGGSWGEQFF. The chain recombines TRBV11-2 with TRBJ2-1, with 7 bases lining up with TRBD2. CDR1 and CDR2 from the germline V gene are SGHAT and FQNNGV. This CDR3 comprises 17 residues. Losses at the gene ends were 1 base for V and 9 bases for J; bases not matched to a gene: 15.